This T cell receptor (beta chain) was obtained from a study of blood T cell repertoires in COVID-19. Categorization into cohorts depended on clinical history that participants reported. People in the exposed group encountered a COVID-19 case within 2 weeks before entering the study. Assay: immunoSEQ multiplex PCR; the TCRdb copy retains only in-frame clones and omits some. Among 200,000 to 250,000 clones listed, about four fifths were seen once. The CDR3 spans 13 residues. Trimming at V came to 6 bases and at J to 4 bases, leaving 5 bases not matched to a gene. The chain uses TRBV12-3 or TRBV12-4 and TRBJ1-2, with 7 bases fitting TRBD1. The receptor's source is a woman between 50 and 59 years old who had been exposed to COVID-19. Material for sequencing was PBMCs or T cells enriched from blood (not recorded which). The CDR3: CASSRTGLYGYTF. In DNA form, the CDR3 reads TGTGCCAGCAGCAGGACAGGCCTCTATGGCTACACCTTC.